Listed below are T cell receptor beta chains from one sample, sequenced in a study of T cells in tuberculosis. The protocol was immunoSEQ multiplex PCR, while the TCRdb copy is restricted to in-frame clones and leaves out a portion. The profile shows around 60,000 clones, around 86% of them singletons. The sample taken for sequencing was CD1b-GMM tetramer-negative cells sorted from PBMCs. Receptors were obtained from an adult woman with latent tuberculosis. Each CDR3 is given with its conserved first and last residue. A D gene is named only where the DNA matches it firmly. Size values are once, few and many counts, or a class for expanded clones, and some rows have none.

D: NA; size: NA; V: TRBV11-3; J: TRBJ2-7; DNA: TGTGCCAGCAGCTCCCCCCTCCAGGGGGGGCAGTACTTC; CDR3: CASSSPLQGGQYF
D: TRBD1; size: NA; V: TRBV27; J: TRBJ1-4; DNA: TGTGCCAGCAGAAGGGACAGGTATAATGAAAAACTGTTTTTT; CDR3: CASRRDRYNEKLFF
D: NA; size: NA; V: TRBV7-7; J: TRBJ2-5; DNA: TGTGCCAGCAGCTTATCAGGGGCAGAGACCCAGTACTTC; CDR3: CASSLSGAETQYF
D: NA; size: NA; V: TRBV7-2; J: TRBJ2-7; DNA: TGTGCCAGCAGCCTATCCGGGACTGAGACCTACGAGCAGTACTTC; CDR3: CASSLSGTETYEQYF
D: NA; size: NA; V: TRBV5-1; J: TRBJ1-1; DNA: TGCGCCAGCAGCGCGGAAGGCCGAACTGAAGCTTTCTTT; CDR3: CASSAEGRTEAFF
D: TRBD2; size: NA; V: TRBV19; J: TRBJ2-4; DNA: TGTGCCAGTAGTATCGGGGTAGCGGGGGGGCTGATCAAAAACATTCAGTACTTC; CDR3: CASSIGVAGGLIKNIQYF
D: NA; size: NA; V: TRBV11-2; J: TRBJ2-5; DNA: TGTGCCAGCAGCTTAAATCCGGGACAAGGGGAGACCCAGTACTTC; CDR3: CASSLNPGQGETQYF
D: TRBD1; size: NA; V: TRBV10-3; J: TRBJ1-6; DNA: TGTGCCATCAAGGCACAGGGGGCACCCTCCTATAATTCACCCCTCCACTTT; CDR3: CAIKAQGAPSYNSPLHF
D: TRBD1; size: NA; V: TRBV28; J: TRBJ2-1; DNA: TGTGCCAGCAGTTCAGGGGGCCATGAGCAGTTCTTC; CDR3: CASSSGGHEQFF
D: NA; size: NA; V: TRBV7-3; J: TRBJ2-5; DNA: TGTGCCAGCAGCCCCGATAGCGGACGGGAGGAGACCCAGTACTTC; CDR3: CASSPDSGREETQYF
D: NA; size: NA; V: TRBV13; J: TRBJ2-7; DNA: TGTGCCAGCAGCTTAGGGGGGCAGGGGGGCTACGAGCAGTACTTC; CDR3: CASSLGGQGGYEQYF
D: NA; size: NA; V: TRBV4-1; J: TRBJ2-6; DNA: TGCGCCAGCAGATCCGAAGGGGGTTTGGCCTCCGGGGCCAACGTCCTGACTTTC; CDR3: CASRSEGGLASGANVLTF
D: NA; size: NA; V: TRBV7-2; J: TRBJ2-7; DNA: TGTGCCAGCAGTCCCCGAGCACCACCCTACGAGCAGTACTTC; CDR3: CASSPRAPPYEQYF
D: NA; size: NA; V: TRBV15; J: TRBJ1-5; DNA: TGTGCCACCAGCCTAGGGGTCCTAGACCCCAATCAGCCCCAGCATTTT; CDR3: CATSLGVLDPNQPQHF
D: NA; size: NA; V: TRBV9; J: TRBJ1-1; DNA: TGTGCCAGCAGCTCACCAGGCAGGGACACTGAAGCTTTCTTT; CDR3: CASSSPGRDTEAFF
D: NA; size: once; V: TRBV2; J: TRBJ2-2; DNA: TGTGCCAGCAGGGATTCCCGGGGGAACACCGGGGAGCTGTTTTTT; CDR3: CASRDSRGNTGELFF
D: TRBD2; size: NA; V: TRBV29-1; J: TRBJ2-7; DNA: TGCAGCGTTGAGTTGGGGAGTGCTAGCGGGACTGCATACGAGCAGTACTTC; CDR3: CSVELGSASGTAYEQYF
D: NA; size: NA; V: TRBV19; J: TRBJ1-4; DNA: TGTGCCAGTAAGCCCCGGGAGGACGAAAAACTGTTTTTT; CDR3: CASKPREDEKLFF
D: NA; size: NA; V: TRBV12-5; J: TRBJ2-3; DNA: TGTGCTAGTGGTTTGGTTCCCGATGGGACTTCCCATATTGCAGATACGCAGTATTTT; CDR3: CASGLVPDGTSHIADTQYF
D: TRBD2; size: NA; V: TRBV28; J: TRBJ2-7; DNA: TGTGCCAGCAGGGGAGGGACTAGCGGATCCTACGAGCAGTACTTC; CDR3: CASRGGTSGSYEQYF
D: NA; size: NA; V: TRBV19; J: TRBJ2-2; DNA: TGTGCCAGTAGTATGAAAGCGCGGGCCGGGGAGCTGTTTTTT; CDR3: CASSMKARAGELFF
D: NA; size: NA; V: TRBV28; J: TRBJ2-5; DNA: TGTGCCAGCTCGCTGGCGGGCAAGACCCAGTACTTC; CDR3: CASSLAGKTQYF
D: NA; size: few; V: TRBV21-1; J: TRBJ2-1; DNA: TGTGCCAGCAGCAAAGCGGACAGGGGCAATGAGCAGTTCTTC; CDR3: CASSKADRGNEQFF
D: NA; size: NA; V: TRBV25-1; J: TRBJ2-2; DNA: TGTGCCAGCAGTGAATATGGGGGCCTCCTAAGCGGGGAGCTGTTTTTT; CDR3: CASSEYGGLLSGELFF
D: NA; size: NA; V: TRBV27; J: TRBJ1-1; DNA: TGTGCCAGCAGTTTGTCGGGTACGGCTGAAGCTTTCTTT; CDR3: CASSLSGTAEAFF
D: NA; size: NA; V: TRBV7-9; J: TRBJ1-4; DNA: TGTGCCAGCAGCTTAGCGGGAGGGTCTAATGAAAAACTGTTTTTT; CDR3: CASSLAGGSNEKLFF
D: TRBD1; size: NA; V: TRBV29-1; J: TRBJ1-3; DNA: TGCAGCGTTGTAGGGGGCGTCGGAAACACCATATATTTT; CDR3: CSVVGGVGNTIYF
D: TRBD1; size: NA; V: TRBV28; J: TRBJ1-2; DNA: TGTGCCAGCAGCACAGGGGAGTATGGCTACACCTTC; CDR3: CASSTGEYGYTF
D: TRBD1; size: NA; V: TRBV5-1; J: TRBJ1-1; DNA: TGCGCCAGCAGCTTGGAGGGGACAGGGCGCGAGACTGAAGCTTTCTTT; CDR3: CASSLEGTGRETEAFF